The present TCR beta chain was sequenced within a study of identifying expanded T cells in peripheral blood. During the collection period, no donor immune events like infections were recorded. Trimming removed 2 bases at V and 1 base at J, with 7 bases between. The CDR3 has 14 amino acids. Germline CDR1 reads MRHNA; CDR2 reads SNTAGT. To note about this clone: Antigen: not known.

Overall study findings and caveats: Differentially abundant clones: around 1.2 between replicates, 16.4 at approximately 14 days, approximately 19 at four.

Produced via immunoSEQ multiplex PCR; TCRdb's table is partial and in-frame only. The sample includes more than 85,000 clones, around 89% of them seen just once. The receptor comes from a person aged 18-70 years in good health. The sequenced material came from blood. V usage is TRBV6-4 and J usage is TRBJ2-3; TRBD2 is a possible D gene (5 bases). The CDR3 reads CASSDDSGTDTQYF. As DNA, the CDR3 is TGTGCCAGCAGTGACGATAGCGGCACAGATACGCAGTATTTT.